This TCR beta chain was recovered during a study of OX40 agonist ivuxolimab in advanced cancers. Measured with immunoSEQ multiplex PCR; TCRdb has only the in-frame clones, and not every one. Of roughly 100,000 clones detected, 80% to 90% appear once; the ten largest clones hold roughly 5%. The length of the CDR3 is 14 residues. J was trimmed by 5 bases and V by 8 bases; bases with no gene match: 7. Germline loops: CDR1 SGHTA, CDR2 FQGTGA. The source material was CD4+ or CD8+ T cells sorted from blood, sampled in a trial of the OX40 agonist ivuxolimab. This chain uses TRBV7-3 with TRBJ2-3; 10 bases line up with TRBD2. The receptor was isolated from an adult with an advanced solid tumor such as melanoma, head and neck, liver or kidney cancer. CDR3 loop: CASGRTSGLDTQYF. CDR3 sequence (DNA): TGTGCCAGCGGTCGGACTAGCGGCCTAGATACGCAGTATTTT.